These 31 T cell receptor beta chains were sequenced from one sample in a study of graft-versus-host responses after intestinal transplantation. Graft tissue processing released intraepithelial and lamina propria lymphocytes. Libraries were prepared by immunoSEQ multiplex PCR; TCRdb keeps only in-frame clonotypes and omits some of them. The repertoire consists of 20,000 to 25,000 clones, with around three quarters occurring once and the leading ten covering about 3%. The sample was ileum tissue, taken 12 days after intestinal transplant. These receptor sequences come from a human patient who received an intestinal transplant, so some T cells may come from the graft donor.

This clone is medium-sized (0.01 to 0.1%). The V and J genes are TRBV7-8 and TRBJ2-1; D is possibly TRBD1 (5 bases). With 11 bases removed from V and 5 bases from J, the gap between germline ends came to 13 bases. The germline CDR1 and CDR2 sequences are SGHVS and FQNEAQ. The CDR3 contains 12 residues. In DNA, the CDR3 is TGTGCCGGCCGACAGTGGGACAATGAGCAGTTCTTC. Its protein product is CAGRQWDNEQFF.

The CDR3 DNA is TGTGCCAGCAGCTTTGGCAGGGGCTCCTACAATGAGCAGTTCTTC. This translates into CASSFGRGSYNEQFF. The rearrangement joins TRBV7-8 to TRBJ2-1; possible D gene TRBD1, 6 bases. The CDR3 loop spans 15 amino acids. V was trimmed by 3 bases and J by 0 bases, leaving 9 bases between them. Germline V gives CDR1 SGHVS, CDR2 FQNEAQ.

This clone was detected a few times. The chain is built from TRBV27 and TRBJ2-7; 7 bases agree with TRBD2. From germline, CDR1 is MNHEY and CDR2 SMNVEV (reference sequence). This CDR3 comprises 13 residues. V lost 3 bases, J lost 1 base, and 0 bases stayed unmatched. The CDR3 coding sequence is TGTGCCAGCAGTTTCGGGGGGTCCTACGAGCAGTACTTC. This sequence encodes CASSFGGSYEQYF.

In its sample, this clone was seen once. This chain uses TRBV29-1 with TRBJ2-5; 9 nucleotides line up with TRBD1. In germline, CDR1 is SQVTM, CDR2 ANQGSEA. V lost 4 bases, J lost 4 bases, and 4 bases stayed unmatched. The CDR3 totals 13 residues. The CDR3 sequence is CSVGPDRGETQYF. The CDR3 nucleotides read TGCAGCGTTGGACCGGACAGGGGAGAGACCCAGTACTTC.

The chain employs TRBV11-1 and TRBJ1-2, with 7 bases lining up with TRBD1. The CDR3 has 14 amino acids. The V gene end was trimmed by 4 bases and the J gene end by 4 bases; junction bases not matched to a gene: 6. Germline CDR1 reads SGHAT; CDR2 reads FQDESV (reference sequence). The CDR3 DNA follows: TGTGCCAGCAGCTCGACAGGGAGTGGCTATGGCTACACCTTC. It yields the protein CASSSTGSGYGYTF.

The chain has TRBV6-1 and TRBJ2-5, with a tentative D call TRBD1 (5 bases). Germline V gene lookup returns CDR1 MNHNS and CDR2 SASEGT. Trimming stripped 6 bases from V and 6 bases from J, with 14 bases between. The CDR3 spans 13 residues. CDR3 amino acids: CASSPDSRKTQYF. In DNA form, the CDR3 reads TGTGCCAGCAGCCCCGACAGCAGGAAGACCCAGTACTTC.

CDR3 sequence reads: CASSVYRVAEAFF. CDR3 nucleotides: TGTGCCAGTAGTGTTTACAGGGTGGCTGAAGCTTTCTTT. The gene calls are TRBV19 and TRBJ1-1, with D possibly being TRBD1 (6 bases). The CDR3 loop spans 13 amino acids. The V and J ends lost 5 bases and 6 bases respectively, with 13 bases between them. Germline CDR1 and CDR2: LNHDA and SQIVND (reference sequence).

The genes are TRBV29-1 and TRBJ1-1; 9 bases map to TRBD1. V was pared by 4 bases and J by 3 bases, with 6 bases of the junction left unmatched. CDR3 length: 14 residues. In germline, CDR1 is SQVTM, CDR2 ANQGSEA. The CDR3 is CSVGGQGRDTEAFF. The CDR3 bases are TGCAGCGTTGGCGGACAGGGGCGGGACACTGAAGCTTTCTTT.

V gene TRBV5-5 combines with J gene TRBJ2-1; 7 bases align to TRBD1. The V gene's germline CDR1 is SGHKS and CDR2 YYEKEE (reference sequence). With 4 bases clipped from V and 2 bases from J, the junction kept 6 bases outside the gene matches. The CDR3 has 15 amino acids. DNA of the CDR3: TGTGCCAGCAGCCTCGACAGGGCACCCTACAATGAGCAGTTCTTC. Translation: CASSLDRAPYNEQFF.

V and J are TRBV11-3 and TRBJ2-7, with 8 bases lining up with TRBD2. The CDR3 sequence is 17 residues long. Per the germline V gene, CDR1 is SGHNT and CDR2 is YENEEA. V trimming: 5 bases; J trimming: 3 bases; junction bases outside the gene matches: 15. DNA for the CDR3: TGTGCCAGCAGCAGTAATGGACTAGCCGAGAGAGGCTACGAGCAGTACTTC. It encodes CASSSNGLAERGYEQYF.

This chain's CDR3 is CSGTPYYEQYF. In nucleotides, the CDR3 is TGCAGTGGGACACCGTACTACGAGCAGTACTTC. The chain joins TRBV20-1 to TRBJ2-7, with a possible D match to TRBD1 (5 bases). This CDR3 contains 11 residues. Germline-derived CDR1 and CDR2 are DFQATT and SNEGSKA (reference sequence). V was cut by 7 bases and J by 3 bases, with 10 bases left in between.

Comment on this clone: A junction end diverges from the germline sequence, so it may reflect a read error. The chain recombines TRBV28 with TRBJ1-2, with 7 bases aligning to TRBD1. The CDR3 runs 14 residues. Germline loops: CDR1 MDHEN, CDR2 SYDVKM. CDR3 nucleotides: TGTGCCAGCAGTTTATTGACAGGGCAGGGATCCCTTCGCTTC. This codes for CASSLLTGQGSLRF.

The V call is TRBV7-2, the J call TRBJ2-2, with 8 bases aligning to TRBD2. The CDR3 runs 14 residues. The junction had 5 bases not matched to a gene; V was cut back by 8 bases and J by 3 bases. Germline V gives CDR1 SGHTA, CDR2 FQGNSA. The CDR3 DNA is TGTGCCAGCCGCGCGGGGGGCTACACCGGGGAGCTGTTTTTT. Its protein product is CASRAGGYTGELFF.

This clone occurred a few times. This chain connects TRBV6-1 to TRBJ2-1; 11 bases agree with TRBD2. CDR1 MNHNS and CDR2 SASEGT come from the germline V gene. The CDR3 totals 15 residues. V lost 3 bases, J lost 6 bases, and 4 bases stayed unmatched. The chain's CDR3 is CASSDFSGGANEQFF. For the CDR3, the DNA is TGTGCCAGCAGTGATTTTAGCGGGGGGGCCAATGAGCAGTTCTTC.

This clone was observed a single time. Other DNA variants within this sample encode the same CDR3. The genes are TRBV4-3 and TRBJ2-2; tentative D call: TRBD2 (5 bases). V gave up 4 bases and J gave up 2 bases, with 8 bases separating them. This CDR3 comprises 14 residues. Germline loops: CDR1 LGHNA, CDR2 YSLEER. Here the CDR3 DNA reads TGCGCCAGCAGCCCTCGGGAAAACACCGGGGAGCTGTTTTTT. Translated: CASSPRENTGELFF.

V usage is TRBV15 and J usage is TRBJ2-3, with 7 nucleotides matching TRBD1. From germline, CDR1 is LNHNV and CDR2 YYDKDF (reference sequence). The CDR3 length is 14 residues. Trimming removed 5 bases from V and 3 bases from J; junction bases left unmatched: 5. CDR3 DNA sequence: TGTGCCACCAGCGAGACAGGGCATACAGATACGCAGTATTTT. Translation gives CATSETGHTDTQYF.

The CDR3 is CATSSTENTEAFF. The CDR3, as DNA: TGTGCCACCAGCAGTACAGAGAACACTGAAGCTTTCTTT. This chain joins TRBV15 and TRBJ1-1; no firm D call. The V end was cut by 3 bases, the J end by 1 base, with 6 bases between. The germline CDR1 and CDR2 sequences are LNHNV and YYDKDF (reference sequence). The CDR3 totals 13 residues.

The chain uses TRBV6-4 and TRBJ2-7, with D unclear. CDR1 and CDR2 from the germline V gene are MRHNA and SNTAGT. The CDR3 length is 13 residues. V shed 4 bases and J shed 3 bases, with 10 bases lying between them. The CDR3 reads CASSAGTCYEQYF. The CDR3 DNA follows: TGTGCCAGCAGTGCGGGTACCTGCTACGAGCAGTACTTC.

DNA for the CDR3: TGTGCCAGTAGTATTCAGGCCCCGGGACAGGGGGGCGAGCAGTACTTC. It codes for CASSIQAPGQGGEQYF. The chain uses TRBV19 and TRBJ2-7, with TRBD1 matching over 11 bases. V lost 3 bases to trimming and J lost 6 bases; unmatched junction nucleotides: 10. The CDR3 consists of 16 residues. Germline CDR1 and CDR2: LNHDA and SQIVND (reference sequence).

The CDR3 is CASSPWAGVNTEAFF. The CDR3 bases are TGTGCCAGCAGTCCGTGGGCCGGTGTGAACACTGAAGCTTTCTTT. The chain couples TRBV28 to TRBJ1-1; D gene uncertain. The CDR3 is 15 amino acids. V gave up 5 bases and J gave up 0 bases, with 13 bases separating them. CDR1 is MDHEN, CDR2 SYDVKM, per germline.

The chain joins TRBV11-3 to TRBJ2-7; 11 bases are a match to TRBD2. The length of the CDR3 is 16 residues. The J segment lost 2 bases and the V segment lost 4 bases, leaving 7 bases of the junction unmatched. Per germline, CDR1 SGHNT and CDR2 YENEEA. Here the CDR3 reads CASSSQISGGAYEQYF. The CDR3 bases are TGTGCCAGCAGCTCGCAAATTAGCGGGGGGGCCTACGAGCAGTACTTC.

This chain uses TRBV6-9 with TRBJ1-1; D unresolved. V was trimmed by 1 base and J by 0 bases, leaving 12 bases between them. The CDR3 spans 16 residues. The germline V gene encodes CDR1 MNHGY and CDR2 SVAAGI. Here the CDR3 DNA reads TGTGCCAGCAGTTATTGCCCAGGTGGGTTGAACACTGAAGCTTTCTTT. Its translation: CASSYCPGGLNTEAFF.

This clone was counted once. The gene calls are TRBV23-1 and TRBJ2-1; 10 bases line up with TRBD2. TRBV23-1 is placed among ORFs of uncertain function. V trimming: 6 bases; J trimming: 6 bases; junction bases outside the gene matches: 2. This CDR3 is built from 13 residues. This CDR3 is CASRGTSVNEQFF. In nucleotides, the CDR3 is TGCGCCAGCAGGGGGACTAGCGTCAATGAGCAGTTCTTC.

The J gene is TRBJ2-3, the V gene TRBV19, with TRBD2 as a possible D gene (6 bases). V was pared by 4 bases and J by 4 bases, with 6 bases between. Germline V gives CDR1 LNHDA, CDR2 SQIVND (reference sequence). CDR3 size: 12 residues. CDR3 loop: CASSTGADTQYF. For the CDR3, the DNA is TGTGCCAGTAGTACGGGGGCAGATACGCAGTATTTT. The whole variable domain, remainder taken from reference TRBV19 and TRBJ2-3, is DGGITQSPKYLFRKEGQNVTLSCEQNLNHDAMYWYRQDPGQGLRLIYYSQIVNDFQKGDIAEGYSVSREKKESFPLTVTSAQKNPTAFYLCASSTGADTQYFGPGTRLTVL.

The gene calls are TRBV7-9 and TRBJ2-7; 7 bases agree with TRBD2. Per the germline V gene, CDR1 is SEHNR and CDR2 is FQNEAQ (reference sequence). V gave up 5 bases and J gave up 2 bases; unmatched junction bases: 6. This CDR3 contains 14 residues. CDR3 sequence reads: CASSPTGGTYEQYF. DNA of the CDR3: TGTGCCAGCAGCCCGACGGGAGGAACCTACGAGCAGTACTTC.

In its sample, this clone was seen a few times. V is TRBV27 and J is TRBJ2-1; D may be TRBD2 (6 bases). The CDR3 loop spans 13 amino acids. Germline loops: CDR1 MNHEY, CDR2 SMNVEV (reference sequence). V shed 8 bases and J shed 5 bases, with 13 bases lying between them. CDR3 residues: CASAPGLNNEQFF. As DNA, the CDR3 is TGTGCCAGCGCCCCGGGACTTAACAATGAGCAGTTCTTC.

This sequence joins TRBV4-2 and TRBJ2-1; 15 nucleotides line up with TRBD2. CDR3 length: 20 amino acids. V gave up 0 bases and J gave up 9 bases; unmatched junction bases: 15. Germline V CDR1 and CDR2: LGHNA, YNFKEQ. CDR3 DNA sequence: TGTGCCAGCAGCCAAGATGGGGGACTAGCGGGGGGACCCTCGGATGGTGAGCAGTTCTTC. Protein sequence: CASSQDGGLAGGPSDGEQFF.

This clone was seen more than once but under ten times. The rearrangement uses TRBV12-2 and TRBJ2-7; TRBD2 is the table's D call and was not checked against the DNA. TRBV12-2 counts as a pseudogene. CDR3 length: 17 residues. The CDR3 region has the DNA TGTGCAAGTCGCTTACTCGCGGGACTCCTTAGCTCCTACGAGCAGTACTTC. This gives the protein CASRLLAGLLSSYEQYF.

The chain combines TRBV15 with TRBJ2-7; D not resolved. Germline V gene lookup returns CDR1 LNHNV and CDR2 YYDKDF (reference sequence). Trimming cost V 0 bases and J 2 bases, with 14 bases left between them. The CDR3 sequence is 16 residues long. The chain's CDR3 is CATSRDLESLAYEQYF. The CDR3 DNA is TGTGCCACCAGCAGAGATCTCGAAAGCCTAGCCTACGAGCAGTACTTC.

The chain joins TRBV7-2 to TRBJ1-1; D unclear. CDR1 is SGHTA and CDR2 is FQGNSA in the germline V gene. Trimming removed 1 base at V and 4 bases at J, with 7 bases between. The CDR3 has 13 amino acids. CDR3 protein: CASSLGLVTEAFF. CDR3 bases: TGTGCCAGCAGCTTAGGGTTAGTCACTGAAGCTTTCTTT. Variable domain in full (rest from reference TRBV7-2 and TRBJ1-1): GAGVSQSPSNKVTEKGKDVELRCDPISGHTALYWYRQSLGQGLEFLIYFQGNSAPDKSGLPSDRFSAERTGGSVSTLTIQRTQQEDSAVYLCASSLGLVTEAFFGQGTRLTVV.

The rearrangement links TRBV4-1 to TRBJ1-6; TRBD1 is a possible D gene (5 bases). The CDR3 length is 15 residues. CDR1 is MGHRA, CDR2 YSYEKL, per germline. V lost 0 bases, J lost 6 bases, and 9 bases lay in between. The CDR3 here is CASSQEGGGNSPLHF. CDR3 nucleotide sequence: TGCGCCAGCAGCCAAGAGGGGGGGGGTAATTCACCCCTCCACTTT.